The clone carrying this T cell receptor beta chain was counted ten times or more. The data derive from a study of T cells in Graves' hyperthyroidism and ophthalmopathy. From RNA transcripts, TCR beta CDR3 regions were amplified. Initially, a first-round RT-PCR of the TCR CDR3 employed the HTBI primer set. MiXCR, applied by TCRdb to the multiplex PCR reads, yields one record per CDR3 protein. The table records approximately 320,000 distinct CDR3 sequences, 16% of them present only once. The CDR3 has 14 residues. Germline assignment: CDR1 DFQATT and CDR2 SNEGSKA (reference sequence). The V end lost 3 bases, the J end lost 5 bases, and 16 bases lay between the germline ends.

Sequencing used blood. This TCR was recovered from a man between 25 and 39 years old with Graves' hyperthyroidism. The rearrangement links TRBV20-1 to TRBJ1-2; D is undetermined. CDR3 loop: CSARLPPNGYGYTF. CDR3 in DNA: TGCAGTGCTAGGCTTCCACCAAATGGGTATGGCTACACCTTC.